One sample yielded the 28 T cell receptor beta chains listed below, sequenced in a study of CD8 T cells in Susac syndrome (dated by TCRdb to about 2019). The method was the immunoSEQ multiplex PCR assay. RNA was extracted using the RNeasy kit, and roughly 0.5 to 1 ug of the RNA was reverse transcribed with random hexamers. Through fastp at Q25 and MiXCR, TCRdb rebuilt clones from the public reads, retaining in-frame beta chains. One record per CDR3 amino acid sequence lists the most common genes and DNA. The sample records about 240,000 distinct CDR3 sequences, 90% to 97% of which are singletons. The biggest ten clones account for about 0.094% of the sample. Sequences were obtained from CD4+ T cells from PBMCs. Source of these receptors: a human donor with Susac syndrome.

The genes are TRBV28 and TRBJ2-2; 7 nucleotides agree with TRBD1. Germline CDR1 and CDR2: MDHEN and SYDVKM. The CDR3 runs 15 residues. J lost 2 bases, V lost 10 bases, and 10 bases had no gene match. CDR3 in amino acids: CANPQGYQNTGELFF. The CDR3 region has the DNA TGTGCCAACCCACAGGGGTATCAAAACACCGGGGAGCTGTTTTTT. Full variable domain (missing parts from reference TRBV28 and TRBJ2-2): DVKVTQSSRYLVKRTGEKVFLECVQDMDHENMFWYRQDPGLGLRLIYFSYDVKMKEKGDIPEGYSVSREKKERFSLILESASTNQTSMYLCANPQGYQNTGELFFGEGSRLTVL.

The chain combines TRBV29-1 with TRBJ1-1; no definite D call. Germline assignment: CDR1 SQVTM and CDR2 ANQGSEA. The CDR3 covers 13 residues. Trimming stripped 1 base from V and 2 bases from J, with 8 bases between. Here the CDR3 DNA reads TGCAGCGTTGAAGGGACTTCAAACACTGAAGCTTTCTTT. It yields the protein CSVEGTSNTEAFF.

The rearrangement links TRBV7-9 to TRBJ1-3, with D uncertain. Trimming pared 0 bases from V and 0 bases from J, leaving 9 bases between. Germline V gives CDR1 SEHNR, CDR2 FQNEAQ (reference sequence). The CDR3 is made up of 16 amino acids. The CDR3 loop reads CASSLARRLSGNTIYF. DNA for the CDR3: TGTGCCAGCAGCTTAGCGCGCCGGCTCTCTGGAAACACCATATATTTT.

This clonotype appeared a single time. The gene calls are TRBV29-1 and TRBJ2-6; TRBD1 matches at 8 bases. Germline CDR1 and CDR2: SQVTM and ANQGSEA. CDR3 length: 18 residues. The V segment lost 4 bases and the J segment 0 bases; nucleotides outside the gene matches: 11. CDR3 DNA: TGCAGCGTTGGTGGGCAGGGGGCTTACTCCTCTGGGGCCAACGTCCTGACTTTC. It codes for CSVGGQGAYSSGANVLTF.

In this sample, this clonotype turned up once. One end of the junction does not line up with germline, which may come from a read error. The genes are TRBV2 and TRBJ2-1, with D tentatively TRBD1 or TRBD2 (5 bases each). CDR3 length: 10 amino acids. Looked up from germline, CDR1 is SNHLY and CDR2 is FYNNEI. CDR3 in DNA: TGTGCCAGCAGCAACCGGGACGCGATCTTC. Its protein is CASSNRDAIF.

The chain uses TRBV19 and TRBJ1-2; D not resolved. Deletions cut 5 bases from V and 6 bases from J, with 13 bases between. The CDR3 covers 13 residues. Germline assignment: CDR1 LNHDA and CDR2 SQIVND (reference sequence). The CDR3 coding sequence is TGTGCCAGTAGTTATCCGGGATCCAATGGCTACACCTTC. This gives the protein CASSYPGSNGYTF. The full variable domain, its missing parts supplied by reference TRBV19 and TRBJ1-2, is DGGITQSPKYLFRKEGQNVTLSCEQNLNHDAMYWYRQDPGQGLRLIYYSQIVNDFQKGDIAEGYSVSREKKESFPLTVTSAQKNPTAFYLCASSYPGSNGYTFGSGTRLTVV.

This rearrangement joins TRBV3-1 to TRBJ2-3; D is unresolved. The V and J ends lost 6 bases and 2 bases respectively, with 12 bases between them. The CDR3 contains 14 residues. In germline, CDR1 is LGHDT, CDR2 YNNKEL (reference sequence). In nucleotides, the CDR3 is TGTGCCAGCAGTCTGGCGGTCGCCACAGATACGCAGTATTTT. Translation: CASSLAVATDTQYF.

This sequence joins TRBV30 and TRBJ2-5; TRBD1 or TRBD2 may be the D gene (5 bases each). The V end lost 1 base, the J end lost 0 bases, and 6 bases lay between the germline ends. The CDR3 loop spans 13 amino acids. Germline V gene sequence: CDR1 GTSNPN, CDR2 SVGIG (reference sequence). This CDR3 reads CAWSGGNQETQYF. For the CDR3, the DNA is TGTGCCTGGAGTGGGGGGAACCAAGAGACCCAGTACTTC.

The chain couples TRBV29-1 to TRBJ2-6; D is unclear. CDR3 length: 14 residues. The V end lost 4 bases, the J end lost 1 base, and 8 bases lay between the germline ends. Germline V gives CDR1 SQVTM, CDR2 ANQGSEA. This CDR3 reads CSVGTSSGANVLTF. CDR3 nucleotide sequence: TGCAGCGTTGGTACCTCTTCTGGGGCCAACGTCCTGACTTTC. Supplemented by reference TRBV29-1 and TRBJ2-6, the full variable domain reads SAVISQKPSRDICQRGTSLTIQCQVDSQVTMMFWYRQQPGQSLTLIATANQGSEATYESGFVIDKFPISRPNLTFSTLTVSNMSPEDSSIYLCSVGTSSGANVLTFGAGSRLTVL.

The chain joins TRBV7-9 to TRBJ2-1, with 7 bases fitting TRBD1. CDR1 and CDR2 (germline): SEHNR, FQNEAQ (reference sequence). This CDR3 spans 17 amino acids. V lost 5 bases, J lost 0 bases, and 10 bases stayed unmatched. Here the CDR3 DNA reads TGTGCCAGCAGCGGCTATCTACAGGGGAGCTCCTACAATGAGCAGTTCTTC. Translating it yields CASSGYLQGSSYNEQFF.

This rearrangement joins TRBV29-1 to TRBJ2-3; D call uncertain. CDR3 length equals 13 residues. Germline loops: CDR1 SQVTM, CDR2 ANQGSEA. Trimming pared 4 bases from V and 0 bases from J, leaving 8 bases between. The CDR3 is CSVAPDSTDTQYF. CDR3 nucleotide sequence: TGCAGCGTTGCGCCGGATAGCACAGATACGCAGTATTTT.

The table lists this clonotype with a few counts. The J gene is TRBJ1-2, the V gene TRBV29-1; no reliable D call. There are 10 residues in the CDR3. The germline V gene has CDR1 SQVTM and CDR2 ANQGSEA. Trimming pared 3 bases from V and 4 bases from J, leaving 3 bases between. As DNA, the CDR3 is TGCAGCGTTGATTCCTATGGCTACACCTTC. Translated: CSVDSYGYTF. The full variable domain, with the rest looked up from reference TRBV29-1 and TRBJ1-2, is SAVISQKPSRDICQRGTSLTIQCQVDSQVTMMFWYRQQPGQSLTLIATANQGSEATYESGFVIDKFPISRPNLTFSTLTVSNMSPEDSSIYLCSVDSYGYTFGSGTRLTVV.

This chain uses TRBV6-2 or TRBV6-3 with TRBJ2-5; D ambiguous. Germline CDR1 reads MNHEY; CDR2 reads SVGEGT. The CDR3 is made up of 11 amino acids. V lost 7 bases to trimming and J lost 7 bases, with 10 bases between them. The CDR3 region has the DNA TGTGCCAGCACCCTGCTCGGGACCCAGTACTTC. As protein: CASTLLGTQYF.

The genes are TRBV4-1 and TRBJ2-7; 7 nucleotides align to TRBD1. CDR1 is MGHRA, CDR2 YSYEKL, per germline. CDR3 length equals 16 residues. V lost 2 bases, J lost 3 bases, and 10 bases stayed unmatched. CDR3 DNA: TGCGCCAGCAGCCAACAAGGACAGGTGGGGTACTACGAGCAGTACTTC. Protein product: CASSQQGQVGYYEQYF.

The genes are TRBV7-3 and TRBJ2-7, with a weak D call TRBD2 (7 bases). Trimming took 4 bases from V and 9 from J, leaving 16 bases between them. The CDR3 has 13 amino acids. Germline CDR1 reads SGHTA; CDR2 reads FQGTGA. The CDR3 nucleotides are TGTGCCAGCAGCTCTGGGGGGGACACCTGGCAGTACTTC. This encodes CASSSGGDTWQYF.

CDR3 coding DNA: TGTGCCAGCAGCCGGGGACTCGAGCAGTTCTTC. Translating it yields CASSRGLEQFF. The chain has TRBV7-2 and TRBJ2-1, with D possibly matching TRBD2 (6 bases). V was cut by 5 bases and J by 10 bases, with 9 bases left in between. Germline assignment: CDR1 SGHTA and CDR2 FQGNSA. The CDR3 has 11 residues.

The J gene is TRBJ2-7, the V gene TRBV20-1, with 8 positions matching TRBD2. Germline-derived CDR1 and CDR2 are DFQATT and SNEGSKA (reference sequence). This CDR3 spans 12 amino acids. V shed 6 bases, J shed 7 bases, and the junction held 8 bases outside the gene matches. This CDR3 is CSAIGTSREQYF. The CDR3, as DNA: TGCAGTGCAATCGGGACTAGTAGGGAGCAGTACTTC.

V is TRBV19 and J is TRBJ2-6, with D hard to call. CDR3 size: 16 residues. Trimming took off 6 bases at V and 1 base at J, with 13 bases between the two ends. The V gene's germline CDR1 is LNHDA and CDR2 SQIVND (reference sequence). CDR3 protein: CASRRGLASGANVLTF. The CDR3 region has the DNA TGTGCCAGTAGACGCGGCCTCGCTTCTGGGGCCAACGTCCTGACTTTC. Full variable domain (rest looked up from reference TRBV19 and TRBJ2-6): DGGITQSPKYLFRKEGQNVTLSCEQNLNHDAMYWYRQDPGQGLRLIYYSQIVNDFQKGDIAEGYSVSREKKESFPLTVTSAQKNPTAFYLCASRRGLASGANVLTFGAGSRLTVL.

V is TRBV11-2 and J is TRBJ1-2; D remains unclear. Germline V gene lookup returns CDR1 SGHAT and CDR2 FQNNGV. The CDR3 spans 12 residues. Trimming left V 4 bases short and J 4 bases short, with 7 bases between. Here the CDR3 reads CASSSPGYGYTF. The CDR3 region has the DNA TGTGCCAGCAGCTCCCCTGGCTATGGCTACACCTTC. Supplemented by reference TRBV11-2 and TRBJ1-2, the full variable domain reads EAGVAQSPRYKIIEKRQSVAFWCNPISGHATLYWYQQILGQGPKLLIQFQNNGVVDDSQLPKDRFSAERLKGVDSTLKIQPAKLEDSAVYLCASSSPGYGYTFGSGTRLTVV.

This chain links TRBV12-3 or TRBV12-4 with TRBJ1-1, with 12 nucleotides matching TRBD1. The ends lost 3 bases at V and 5 bases at J; junction bases unmatched: 10. The CDR3 spans 17 residues. The CDR3: CASSLAHGDRGRTEAFF. The CDR3 coding sequence is TGTGCCAGCAGTTTGGCCCACGGGGACAGGGGGCGGACTGAAGCTTTCTTT.

The chain employs TRBV7-9 and TRBJ2-7; no definite D call. This CDR3 comprises 13 residues. Germline-derived CDR1 and CDR2 are SEHNR and FQNEAQ (reference sequence). Between the trimmed V and J ends, which lost 5 bases and 3 bases, there was a span of 11 bases. This chain's CDR3 is CASSGTVRYEQYF. The CDR3 DNA sequence: TGTGCCAGCAGCGGTACAGTGCGCTACGAGCAGTACTTC.

V and J are TRBV30 and TRBJ1-5; the D is unclear. The V gene's germline CDR1 is GTSNPN and CDR2 SVGIG (reference sequence). Trimming stripped 1 base from V and 5 bases from J, with 15 bases between. CDR3 length: 15 residues. CDR3 coding DNA: TGTGCCTGGAGTGGGGCAGGTCCAAATTATCAGCCCCAGCATTTT. It translates to CAWSGAGPNYQPQHF.

This sequence joins TRBV20-1 and TRBJ2-1; no reliable D call. The CDR3 is 12 amino acids. CDR1 DFQATT and CDR2 SNEGSKA come from the germline V gene (reference sequence). The V and J ends lost 0 bases and 12 bases respectively, with 12 bases between them. DNA for the CDR3: TGCAGTGCTAGAGATAATCCCCCAGCGCAGTTCTTC. Translated: CSARDNPPAQFF.

The gene calls are TRBV12-3 or TRBV12-4 and TRBJ2-3; D remains unclear. V was cut by 6 bases and J by 4 bases, with 8 bases left in between. The CDR3 contains 12 residues. CDR3: CASSSGPDTQYF. In DNA form, the CDR3 reads TGTGCCAGCAGCTCCGGACCAGATACGCAGTATTTT.

The chain carries TRBV15 and TRBJ2-2; D remains ambiguous. The V gene lost 3 bases and the J gene lost 2 bases, with 10 bases spanning the gap. This CDR3 region has 15 residues. The V gene's germline CDR1 is LNHNV and CDR2 YYDKDF (reference sequence). CDR3 DNA: TGTGCCACCAGCAGCACGGCCCGAAACACCGGGGAGCTGTTTTTT. It encodes CATSSTARNTGELFF.

This clonotype is a singleton in its sample. The chain combines TRBV9 with TRBJ1-3; a possible D gene is TRBD1 (5 bases). Germline CDR1 is SGDLS and CDR2 is YYNGEE. The germline V and J ends were trimmed by 3 bases and 4 bases, with 8 bases remaining between them. This CDR3 has 13 amino acids. CDR3 DNA sequence: TGTGCCAGCAGCGCTCACAGGGGAAACACCATATATTTT. Protein sequence: CASSAHRGNTIYF.

The chain is built from TRBV29-1 and TRBJ1-2; TRBD1 matches 7 bases. The germline gives CDR1 SQVTM, CDR2 ANQGSEA. This CDR3 comprises 15 residues. J gave up 4 bases and V 2 bases, and 10 bases lay outside the gene matches. DNA for the CDR3: TGCAGCGTTGAACTCTTGACAGGGTGGGTCTATGGCTACACCTTC. Protein: CSVELLTGWVYGYTF. The whole variable domain, filled in from reference TRBV29-1 and TRBJ1-2, reads SAVISQKPSRDICQRGTSLTIQCQVDSQVTMMFWYRQQPGQSLTLIATANQGSEATYESGFVIDKFPISRPNLTFSTLTVSNMSPEDSSIYLCSVELLTGWVYGYTFGSGTRLTVV.

The genes are TRBV29-1 and TRBJ1-1; perhaps TRBD1 as D (6 bases). The CDR3 spans 13 residues. Germline V gene sequence: CDR1 SQVTM, CDR2 ANQGSEA. The V and J ends lost 5 bases and 1 base respectively, with 11 bases between them. CDR3 bases: TGCAGCGTTAATGGACAGCCGAACACTGAAGCTTTCTTT. This gives the protein CSVNGQPNTEAFF. Full variable domain (rest looked up from reference TRBV29-1 and TRBJ1-1): SAVISQKPSRDICQRGTSLTIQCQVDSQVTMMFWYRQQPGQSLTLIATANQGSEATYESGFVIDKFPISRPNLTFSTLTVSNMSPEDSSIYLCSVNGQPNTEAFFGQGTRLTVV.